This T cell receptor (beta chain) was profiled in a study of CD8+CD57+ T cells in acquired aplastic anemia. Study-wide context: DNA recovered from sorted CD4+ and CD8+ cells had a mean of about 3 ug.

CD8+CD57+ cell expansion, shown by flow cytometry, had occurred in the patients selected for sequencing. The patients all had a severe acquired aplastic anemia diagnosis. There are many counts of this clonotype. The antigen is unknown. Genomic DNA acted as the template from which TCR beta VDJ combination and CDR3 sequence profiling were carried out. Each CDR3 protein is one row after TCRdb ran MiXCR on the reads. The data hold fewer than 200,000 distinct CDR3 sequences, with less than 60% observed a single time. Study-wide findings and caveats: Levels of CD8+ Simpson's diversity were not significantly distinct in patients versus controls.

V lost 5 bases to trimming and J lost 5 bases; unmatched junction nucleotides: 16. Germline V gives CDR1 DFQATT, CDR2 SNEGSKA (reference sequence). This CDR3 has 16 residues. The V gene is TRBV20-1, the J gene TRBJ2-3; TRBD2 matches 7 bases. Material: sorted CD4+, CD8+, or CD8+CD57+ T cells (not recorded which) from PBMCs. The origin of this receptor is a human donor with aplastic anemia. The CDR3 nucleotides read TGCAGTGCTCTCCGGGTAAAGCGGGATAAAGGAGATACGCAGTATTTT. Translating it yields CSALRVKRDKGDTQYF.